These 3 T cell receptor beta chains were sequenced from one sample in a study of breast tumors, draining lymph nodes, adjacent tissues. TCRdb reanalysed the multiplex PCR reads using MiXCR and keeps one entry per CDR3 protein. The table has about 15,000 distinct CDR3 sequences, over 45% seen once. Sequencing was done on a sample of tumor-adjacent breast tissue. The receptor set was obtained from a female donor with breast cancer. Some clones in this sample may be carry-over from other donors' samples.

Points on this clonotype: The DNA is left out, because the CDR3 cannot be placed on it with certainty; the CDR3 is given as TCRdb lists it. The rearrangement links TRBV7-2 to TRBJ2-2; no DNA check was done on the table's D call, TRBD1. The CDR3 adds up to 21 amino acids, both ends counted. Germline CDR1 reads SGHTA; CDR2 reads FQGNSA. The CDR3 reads CASSFLSYEQYFGPGTGELFF.

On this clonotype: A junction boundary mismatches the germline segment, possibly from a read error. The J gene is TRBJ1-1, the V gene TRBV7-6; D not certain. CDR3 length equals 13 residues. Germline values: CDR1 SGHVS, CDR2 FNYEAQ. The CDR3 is CASTLNKNTEAYF. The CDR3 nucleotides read TGTGCCAGCACCCTTAACAAGAACACTGAAGCTTACTTT.

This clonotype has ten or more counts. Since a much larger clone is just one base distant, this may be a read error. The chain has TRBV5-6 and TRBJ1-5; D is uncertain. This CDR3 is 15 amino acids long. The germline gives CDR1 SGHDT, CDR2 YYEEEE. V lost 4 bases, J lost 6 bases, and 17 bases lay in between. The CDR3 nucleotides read TGTGCCAGCAGCGTTCGTAGACCGGCAATTCAGCCCCAGCATTTT. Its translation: CASSVRRPAIQPQHF. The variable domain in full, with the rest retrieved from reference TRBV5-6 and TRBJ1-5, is DAGVTQSPTHLIKTRGQQVTLRCSPKSGHDTVSWYQQALGQGPQFIFQYYEEEERQRGNFPDRFSGHQFPNYSSELNVNALLLGDSALYLCASSVRRPAIQPQHFGDGTRLSIL.